The 5 T cell receptor beta chains below all came from one sample that was sequenced in a study of T cell repertoires in cytomegalovirus infection. TCRdb used MiXCR to reprocess the reads, holding one entry per CDR3 protein. The sample lists 150,000 to 200,000 distinct CDR3 sequences, around 14% occurring once. The source material was PBMCs. All receptors derive from a human donor in good health (CMV status not recorded). Some clones in this sample may be carry-over from other donors' samples.

Many counts were recorded for this clonotype. This chain links TRBV4-2 with TRBJ2-1; D not certain. Trimming took 1 base from V and 7 from J, leaving 11 bases between them. CDR1 and CDR2 from the germline V gene are LGHNA and YNFKEQ. CDR3 size: 14 residues. In DNA form, the CDR3 reads TGTGCCAGCAGCCAAGGGGATAGCTCAAATGAGCAGTTCTTC. This encodes CASSQGDSSNEQFF.

This clonotype was found a few times. The V gene is TRBV6-1, the J gene TRBJ1-5; no definite D call. Germline V gene sequence: CDR1 MNHNS, CDR2 SASEGT. The CDR3 spans 15 residues. V was trimmed by 3 bases and J by 8 bases, leaving 17 bases between them. CDR3 residues: CASSDRRSGREPQHF. CDR3 sequence (DNA): TGTGCCAGCAGTGACCGACGATCGGGAAGGGAGCCCCAGCATTTT.

In its sample, this clonotype was seen many times. The rearrangement links TRBV5-4 to TRBJ2-3; no reliable D call. V dropped 0 bases and J dropped 1 base, with 12 bases sitting between them. CDR1 SGHNT and CDR2 YYREEE come from the germline V gene (reference sequence). The CDR3 is 16 residues long. The chain's CDR3 is CASSLVSPKGTDTQYF. CDR3 bases: TGTGCCAGCAGCTTGGTTTCCCCCAAGGGCACAGATACGCAGTATTTT.

Of note for this clonotype: A much larger clone differs from this one at a single base, so this may be a read error. The rearrangement links TRBV7-2 to TRBJ2-1; a weak D match, TRBD2 (6 bases). The length of the CDR3 is 18 residues. Trimming took off 4 bases at V and 6 bases at J, with 25 bases between the two ends. CDR1 is SGHTA and CDR2 is FQGNSA in the germline V gene. Written as DNA, the CDR3 is TGTGCCAGCAGCTCTTACACGCCTCCCGGGACTGTGGGCAATGAGCAGTTCTTC. This sequence encodes CASSSYTPPGTVGNEQFF.

There are many counts of this clonotype. The chain has TRBV7-2 and TRBJ1-5; possibly TRBD1 for D (5 bases). V dropped 4 bases and J dropped 4 bases, with 11 bases sitting between them. Germline assignment: CDR1 SGHTA and CDR2 FQGNSA. The CDR3 length is 14 residues. The CDR3 spells CASSSGTVNQPQHF. CDR3 DNA: TGTGCCAGCAGCTCAGGGACCGTTAATCAGCCCCAGCATTTT.